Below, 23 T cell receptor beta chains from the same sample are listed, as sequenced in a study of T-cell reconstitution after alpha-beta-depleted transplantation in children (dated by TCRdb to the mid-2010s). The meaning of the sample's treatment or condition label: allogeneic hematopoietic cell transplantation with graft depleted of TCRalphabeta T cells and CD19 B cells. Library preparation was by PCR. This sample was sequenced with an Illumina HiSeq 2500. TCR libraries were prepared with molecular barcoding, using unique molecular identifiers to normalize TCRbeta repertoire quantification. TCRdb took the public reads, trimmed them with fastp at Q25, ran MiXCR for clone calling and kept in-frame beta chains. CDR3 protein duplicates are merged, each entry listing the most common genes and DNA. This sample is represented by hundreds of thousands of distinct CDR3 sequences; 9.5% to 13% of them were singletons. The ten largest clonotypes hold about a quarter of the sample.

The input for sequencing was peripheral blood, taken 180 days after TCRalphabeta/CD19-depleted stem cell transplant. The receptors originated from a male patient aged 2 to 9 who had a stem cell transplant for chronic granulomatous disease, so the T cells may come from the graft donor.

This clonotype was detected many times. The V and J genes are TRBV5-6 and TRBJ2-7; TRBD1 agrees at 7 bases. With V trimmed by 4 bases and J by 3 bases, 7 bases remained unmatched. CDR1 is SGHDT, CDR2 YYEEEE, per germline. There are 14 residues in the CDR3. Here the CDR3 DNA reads TGTGCCAGCAGCCGGACAGGAACCATCTACGAGCAGTACTTC. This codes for CASSRTGTIYEQYF.

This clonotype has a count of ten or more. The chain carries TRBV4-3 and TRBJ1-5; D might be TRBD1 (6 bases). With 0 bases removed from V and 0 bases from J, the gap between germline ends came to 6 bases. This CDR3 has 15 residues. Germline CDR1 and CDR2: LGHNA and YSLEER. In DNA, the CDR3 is TGCGCCAGCAGCCAAGAGGGACATAGCAATCAGCCCCAGCATTTT. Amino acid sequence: CASSQEGHSNQPQHF.

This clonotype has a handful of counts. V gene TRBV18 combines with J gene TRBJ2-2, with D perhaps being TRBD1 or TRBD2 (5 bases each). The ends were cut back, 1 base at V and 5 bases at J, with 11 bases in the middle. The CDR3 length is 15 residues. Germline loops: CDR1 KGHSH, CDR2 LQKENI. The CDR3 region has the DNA TGTGCCAGCTCACCACTAGGGAGACAGACCGGGGAGCTGTTTTTT. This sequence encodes CASSPLGRQTGELFF.

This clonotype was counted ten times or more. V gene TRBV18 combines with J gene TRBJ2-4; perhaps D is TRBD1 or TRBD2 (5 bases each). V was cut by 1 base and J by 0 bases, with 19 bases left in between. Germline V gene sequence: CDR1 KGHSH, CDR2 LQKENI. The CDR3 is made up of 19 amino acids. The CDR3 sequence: CASSPLGPVRALAKNIQYF. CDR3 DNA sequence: TGTGCCAGCTCACCACTGGGACCCGTAAGGGCCCTAGCCAAAAACATTCAGTACTTC.

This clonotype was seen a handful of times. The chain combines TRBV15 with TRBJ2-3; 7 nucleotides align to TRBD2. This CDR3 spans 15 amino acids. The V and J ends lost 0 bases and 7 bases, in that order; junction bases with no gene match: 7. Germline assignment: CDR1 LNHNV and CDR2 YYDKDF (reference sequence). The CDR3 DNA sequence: TGTGCCACCAGCAGAGATTTGGGGGGGGTCTATACGCAGTATTTT. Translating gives CATSRDLGGVYTQYF.

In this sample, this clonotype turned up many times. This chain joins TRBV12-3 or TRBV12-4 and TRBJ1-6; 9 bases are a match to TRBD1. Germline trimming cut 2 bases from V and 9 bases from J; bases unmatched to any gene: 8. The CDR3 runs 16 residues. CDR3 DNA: TGTGCCAGCAGTTTACCATCCGGGACAGGGATTTCACCCCTCCACTTT. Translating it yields CASSLPSGTGISPLHF.

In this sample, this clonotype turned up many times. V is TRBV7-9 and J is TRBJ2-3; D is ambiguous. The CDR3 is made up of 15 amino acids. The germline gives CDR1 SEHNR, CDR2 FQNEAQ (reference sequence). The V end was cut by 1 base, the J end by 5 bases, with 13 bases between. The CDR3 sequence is CASSLGQSFEDTQYF. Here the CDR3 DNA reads TGTGCCAGCAGCTTAGGTCAGAGCTTTGAAGATACGCAGTATTTT.

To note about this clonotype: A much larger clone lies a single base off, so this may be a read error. The CDR3 protein is CASSHVDRTTEAFF. Written as DNA, the CDR3 is TGTGCCAGCAGCCATGTTGATAGGACCACTGAAGCTTTCTTT. The chain has TRBV4-2 and TRBJ1-1; D call uncertain. V was cut by 3 bases and J by 4 bases, with 12 bases left in between. The CDR3 runs 14 residues. From germline, CDR1 is LGHNA and CDR2 YNFKEQ.

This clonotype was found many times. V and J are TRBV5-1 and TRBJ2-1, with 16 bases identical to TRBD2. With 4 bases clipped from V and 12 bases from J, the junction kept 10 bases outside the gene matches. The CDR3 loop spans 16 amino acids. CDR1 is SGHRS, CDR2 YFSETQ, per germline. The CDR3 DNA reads TGCGCCAGCAGCGGTGAGGGACTAGCGGGGGGGCGTGTGCAGTTCTTC. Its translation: CASSGEGLAGGRVQFF. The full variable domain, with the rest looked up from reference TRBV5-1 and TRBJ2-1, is KAGVTQTPRYLIKTRGQQVTLSCSPISGHRSVSWYQQTPGQGLQFLFEYFSETQRNKGNFPGRFSGRQFSNSRSEMNVSTLELGDSALYLCASSGEGLAGGRVQFFGPGTRLTVL.

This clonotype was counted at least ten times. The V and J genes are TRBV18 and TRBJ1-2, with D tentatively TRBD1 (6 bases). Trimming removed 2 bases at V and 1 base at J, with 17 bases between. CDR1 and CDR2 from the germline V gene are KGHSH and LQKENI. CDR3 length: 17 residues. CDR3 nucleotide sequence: TGTGCCAGCTCACCAGACCCCGTTGAACAGGGTAACTATGGCTACACCTTC. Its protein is CASSPDPVEQGNYGYTF.

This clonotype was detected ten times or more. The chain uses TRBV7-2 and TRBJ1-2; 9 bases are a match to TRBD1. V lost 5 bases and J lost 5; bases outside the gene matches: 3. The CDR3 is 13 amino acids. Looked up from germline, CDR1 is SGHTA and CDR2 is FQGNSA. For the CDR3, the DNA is TGTGCCAGCAGCACGGGGACAGGGTATGGCTACACCTTC. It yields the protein CASSTGTGYGYTF. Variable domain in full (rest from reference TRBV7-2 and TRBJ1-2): GAGVSQSPSNKVTEKGKDVELRCDPISGHTALYWYRQSLGQGLEFLIYFQGNSAPDKSGLPSDRFSAERTGGSVSTLTIQRTQQEDSAVYLCASSTGTGYGYTFGSGTRLTVV.

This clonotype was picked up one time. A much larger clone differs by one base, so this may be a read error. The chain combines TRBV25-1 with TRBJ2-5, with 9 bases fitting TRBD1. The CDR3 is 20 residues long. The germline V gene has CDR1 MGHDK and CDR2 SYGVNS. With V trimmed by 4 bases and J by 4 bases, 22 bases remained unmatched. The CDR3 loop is CASSGKQGARGNRLRETQYF. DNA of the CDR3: TGTGCCAGCAGTGGAAAACAGGGGGCGCGGGGGAACCGACTCCGAGAGACCCAGTACTTC.

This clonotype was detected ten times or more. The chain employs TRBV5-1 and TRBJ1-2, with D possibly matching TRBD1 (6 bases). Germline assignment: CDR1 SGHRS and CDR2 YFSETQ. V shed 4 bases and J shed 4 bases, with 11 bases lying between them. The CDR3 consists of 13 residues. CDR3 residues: CASSQQGVYGYTF. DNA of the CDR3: TGCGCCAGCAGCCAACAGGGAGTCTATGGCTACACCTTC.

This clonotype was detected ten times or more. In DNA form, the CDR3 reads TGTGCCAGCAGTGAGAATACTAGCACCTACGAGCAGTACTTC. This codes for CASSENTSTYEQYF. The rearrangement uses TRBV2 and TRBJ2-7, with D possibly being TRBD2 (6 bases). This CDR3 has 14 amino acids. Trimming took 3 bases from V and 2 from J, leaving 11 bases between them. Per germline, CDR1 SNHLY and CDR2 FYNNEI.

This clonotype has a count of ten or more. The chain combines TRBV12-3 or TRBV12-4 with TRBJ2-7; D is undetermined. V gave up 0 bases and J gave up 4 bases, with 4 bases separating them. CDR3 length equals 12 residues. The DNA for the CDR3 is TGTGCCAGCAGTTTAGCCCTTTACGAGCAGTACTTC. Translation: CASSLALYEQYF.

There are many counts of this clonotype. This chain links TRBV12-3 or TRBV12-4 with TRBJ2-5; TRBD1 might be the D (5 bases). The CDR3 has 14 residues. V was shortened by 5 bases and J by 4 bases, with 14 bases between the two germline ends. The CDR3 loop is CASSPYRGRETQYF. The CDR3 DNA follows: TGTGCCAGCAGTCCTTATAGGGGTCGAGAGACCCAGTACTTC.

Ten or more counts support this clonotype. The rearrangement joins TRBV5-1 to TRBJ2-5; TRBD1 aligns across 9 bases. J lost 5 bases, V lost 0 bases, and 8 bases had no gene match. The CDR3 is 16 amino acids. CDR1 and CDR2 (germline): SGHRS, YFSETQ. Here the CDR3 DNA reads TGCGCCAGCAGCTTGGCACCGGGACAGGGTGAGGAGACCCAGTACTTC. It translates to CASSLAPGQGEETQYF.

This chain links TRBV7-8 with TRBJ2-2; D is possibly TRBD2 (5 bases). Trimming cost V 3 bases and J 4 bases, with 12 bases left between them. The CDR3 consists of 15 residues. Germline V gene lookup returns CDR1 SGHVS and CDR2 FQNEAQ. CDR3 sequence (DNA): TGTGCCAGCAGCTTTGCCGGAGGACCCACCGGGGAGCTGTTTTTT. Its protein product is CASSFAGGPTGELFF.

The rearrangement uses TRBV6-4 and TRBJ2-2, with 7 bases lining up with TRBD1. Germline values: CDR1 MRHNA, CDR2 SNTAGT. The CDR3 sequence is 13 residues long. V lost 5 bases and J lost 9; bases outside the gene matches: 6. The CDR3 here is CASSPRQGRELFF. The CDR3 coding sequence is TGTGCCAGCAGTCCTCGACAGGGCCGGGAGCTGTTTTTT.

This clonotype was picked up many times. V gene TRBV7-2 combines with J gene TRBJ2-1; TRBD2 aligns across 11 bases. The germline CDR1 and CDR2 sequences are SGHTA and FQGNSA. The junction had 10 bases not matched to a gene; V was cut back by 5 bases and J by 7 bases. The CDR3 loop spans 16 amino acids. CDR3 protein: CASSTQLAGVSNEQFF. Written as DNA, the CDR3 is TGTGCCAGCAGCACCCAACTAGCGGGGGTCTCTAATGAGCAGTTCTTC.

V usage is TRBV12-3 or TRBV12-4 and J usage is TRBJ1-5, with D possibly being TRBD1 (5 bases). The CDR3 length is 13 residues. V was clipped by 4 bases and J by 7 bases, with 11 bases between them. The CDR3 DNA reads TGTGCCAGCAGTTCTGGGACCCGACAGCCCCAGCATTTT. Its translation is CASSSGTRQPQHF.

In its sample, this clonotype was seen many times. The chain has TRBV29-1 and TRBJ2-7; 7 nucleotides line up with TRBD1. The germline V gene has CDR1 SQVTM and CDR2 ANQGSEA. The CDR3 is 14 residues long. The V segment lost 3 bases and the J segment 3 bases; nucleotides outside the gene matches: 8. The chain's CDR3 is CSVEIVAGGYEQYF. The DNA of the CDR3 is TGCAGCGTTGAGATCGTTGCAGGGGGCTACGAGCAGTACTTC.

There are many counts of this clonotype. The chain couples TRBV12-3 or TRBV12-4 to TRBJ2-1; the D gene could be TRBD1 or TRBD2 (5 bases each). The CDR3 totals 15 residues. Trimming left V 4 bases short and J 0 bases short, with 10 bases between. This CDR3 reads CASSSGTSSYNEQFF. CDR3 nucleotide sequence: TGTGCCAGCAGTTCCGGGACCAGCTCCTACAATGAGCAGTTCTTC.